The sequence of this T cell receptor (beta chain) was determined in a study of glioma-infiltrating T cells after dendritic cell vaccination. The germline CDR1 and CDR2 sequences are SGHNT and YYREEE (reference sequence). V shed 3 bases and J shed 5 bases, with 17 bases lying between them. The length of the CDR3 is 15 residues. Measured with immunoSEQ multiplex PCR; TCRdb has only the in-frame clones, and not every one. This sample yields some 110,000 clones, of which nearly 90% are seen a single time; over 2.5% belongs to the top ten. Time point defined: after dendritic cell vaccination, including at tumor progression/relapse. Isocitrate dehydrogenase mutation was absent in all glioblastoma patients.

The material was blood, obtained after dendritic cell vaccination. The chain is built from TRBV5-4 and TRBJ2-5; maybe TRBD2 (7 bases). This receptor was taken from a human donor with glioblastoma. The CDR3 DNA reads TGTGCCAGCAGCTGGTCTGGGGGGGGCGGGGAGACCCAGTACTTC. This translates into CASSWSGGGGETQYF.